This is a list of T cell receptor beta chains from one sample in a study of T cell repertoires in cytomegalovirus infection. TCRdb re-called the reads through MiXCR, storing one row per CDR3 protein. The sample holds about 130,000 distinct CDR3 sequences; 20% to 30% are singletons and the top ten take approximately 35%. For these receptors, no antigen is known. Sequenced input: PBMCs, sequenced either directly or after in vitro stimulation (not recorded which). The receptors stem from a human donor in good health (CMV status not recorded). Some clones in this sample may be carry-over from other donors' samples. Both conserved end residues are part of each CDR3. The D gene is left open where the match is weak. The size entry is marked missing in some rows and otherwise reads once, few, many or a size class.

J gene: TRBJ2-5; clone size: -; D gene: -; V gene: TRBV7-9; CDR3 DNA: TGTGCCAGCAGCTTAGGTGGGCTAGCGGACAGCCAAGAGACCCAGTACTTC; CDR3 protein: CASSLGGLADSQETQYF
J gene: TRBJ2-5; clone size: few; D gene: TRBD2; V gene: TRBV20-1; CDR3 DNA: TGCAGTGCTCTGGGACTAGCGGGAGTACAAGAGACCCAGTACTTC; CDR3 protein: CSALGLAGVQETQYF
J gene: TRBJ1-1; clone size: few; D gene: -; V gene: TRBV7-9; CDR3 DNA: TGTGCCAGCAGCTTAGCAGGGGTTGGAACTGAAGCTTTCTTT; CDR3 protein: CASSLAGVGTEAFF
J gene: TRBJ1-5; clone size: few; D gene: TRBD1; V gene: TRBV27; CDR3 DNA: TGTGCCAGCAGTTGGACAGGGCTGGGGGGCAATCAGCCCCAGCATTTT; CDR3 protein: CASSWTGLGGNQPQHF
J gene: TRBJ2-7; clone size: few; D gene: TRBD2; V gene: TRBV12-3/TRBV12-4; CDR3 DNA: TGTGCCAGCGCATTACGGGGGACTAGTGGCCACGAGCAGTACTTC; CDR3 protein: CASALRGTSGHEQYF
J gene: TRBJ2-7; clone size: -; D gene: TRBD1; V gene: TRBV2; CDR3 DNA: TGTGCCAGCAGTGACGGGGGACAGGGGGCTTACGAGCAGTACTTC; CDR3 protein: CASSDGGQGAYEQYF
J gene: TRBJ2-2; clone size: -; D gene: -; V gene: TRBV19; CDR3 DNA: TGTGCCAGCCAGGACGGGGAGCTGTTTTTT; CDR3 protein: CASQDGELFF
J gene: TRBJ2-2; clone size: few; D gene: TRBD2; V gene: TRBV6-1; CDR3 DNA: TGTGCCAGCAGTGCCCGGACTAGGAACACCGGGGAGCTGTTTTTT; CDR3 protein: CASSARTRNTGELFF
J gene: TRBJ1-2; clone size: few; D gene: -; V gene: TRBV7-2; CDR3 DNA: TGTGCCAGCAGCTTAGTCGGAGGGACCCCGCTAGGTGGCTACACCTTC; CDR3 protein: CASSLVGGTPLGGYTF
J gene: TRBJ2-1; clone size: few; D gene: TRBD2; V gene: TRBV15; CDR3 DNA: TGTGCCACCAGCAGAGATCTAGCTAGCGGATACAATGAGCAGTTCTTC; CDR3 protein: CATSRDLASGYNEQFF
J gene: TRBJ2-3; clone size: -; D gene: -; V gene: TRBV28; CDR3 DNA: TGTGCCAGCGGTGGTGTCACAGATACGCAGTATTTT; CDR3 protein: CASGGVTDTQYF
J gene: TRBJ1-1; clone size: many; D gene: -; V gene: TRBV7-8; CDR3 DNA: TGTGCCAGCAGCTTAGTCGGGGTTTCGGGCACTGAAGCTTTCTTT; CDR3 protein: CASSLVGVSGTEAFF
J gene: TRBJ2-1; clone size: -; D gene: TRBD2; V gene: TRBV28; CDR3 DNA: TGTGCCAGCAGTTTGAGGACTAGCTACAATGAGCAGTTCTTC; CDR3 protein: CASSLRTSYNEQFF
J gene: TRBJ1-1; clone size: few; D gene: -; V gene: TRBV28; CDR3 DNA: TGTGCCAGCAGTTTGGAGGGGACCGAAGCTTTCTTT; CDR3 protein: CASSLEGTEAFF
J gene: TRBJ2-3; clone size: -; D gene: -; V gene: TRBV6-5; CDR3 DNA: TGTGCCAGCAGTTCCCGACTAGGACTGTGGGACACAGATACGCAGTATTTT; CDR3 protein: CASSSRLGLWDTDTQYF
J gene: TRBJ1-3; clone size: few; D gene: -; V gene: TRBV27; CDR3 DNA: TGTGCCAGCAGTTTGAGGGGGACGGGAAACACCATATATTTT; CDR3 protein: CASSLRGTGNTIYF
J gene: TRBJ1-5; clone size: many; D gene: -; V gene: TRBV12-3/TRBV12-4; CDR3 DNA: TGTGCCAGCAGTTTAGGGGATGGCAATCAGCCCCAGCATTTT; CDR3 protein: CASSLGDGNQPQHF
J gene: TRBJ2-1; clone size: many; D gene: TRBD1; V gene: TRBV14; CDR3 DNA: TGTGCCAGCAGGGCGACAGGGGTCGATGAGCAGTTCTTC; CDR3 protein: CASRATGVDEQFF
J gene: TRBJ2-3; clone size: -; D gene: TRBD1; V gene: TRBV29-1; CDR3 DNA: TGCAGCGTTGAAGATAGGTCAGGGGGAGATACGCAGTATTTT; CDR3 protein: CSVEDRSGGDTQYF
J gene: TRBJ2-7; clone size: few; D gene: -; V gene: TRBV28; CDR3 DNA: TGTGCCAGCAGTTTCCAACCCCGGGCAGGCGGCTCCTACGAGCAGTACTTC; CDR3 protein: CASSFQPRAGGSYEQYF
J gene: TRBJ1-1; clone size: -; D gene: TRBD1; V gene: TRBV20-1; CDR3 DNA: TGCAGTGCTAGAGAATACAGGGGGCTGAACACTGAAGCTTTCTTT; CDR3 protein: CSAREYRGLNTEAFF
J gene: TRBJ2-3; clone size: few; D gene: TRBD1; V gene: TRBV7-9; CDR3 DNA: TGTGCCAGCAGCTTATTACCGGGACAGGGGGCCTCAGATACGCAGTATTTT; CDR3 protein: CASSLLPGQGASDTQYF
J gene: TRBJ2-4; clone size: -; D gene: TRBD2; V gene: TRBV11-3; CDR3 DNA: TGTGCCAGCAGTCAGAAGGGACTAGCGGGGTTACTAGCCAAAAACATTCAGTACTTC; CDR3 protein: CASSQKGLAGLLAKNIQYF
J gene: TRBJ2-5; clone size: many; D gene: TRBD2; V gene: TRBV7-2; CDR3 DNA: TGTGCCAGCAGAGCGGGAGAAGAGACCCAGTACTTC; CDR3 protein: CASRAGEETQYF
J gene: TRBJ2-2; clone size: many; D gene: TRBD2; V gene: TRBV10-3; CDR3 DNA: TGTGCCATCAGTGATGCGACTAGCGGGTTACCTGGGGAGCTGTTTTTT; CDR3 protein: CAISDATSGLPGELFF
J gene: TRBJ2-2; clone size: -; D gene: -; V gene: TRBV5-4; CDR3 DNA: TGTGCCAGCAGCCCAAACGGCAGGGGCACCGGGGAGCTGTTTTTT; CDR3 protein: CASSPNGRGTGELFF
J gene: TRBJ2-6; clone size: -; D gene: -; V gene: TRBV30; CDR3 DNA: TGTGCCTGGAGTGTATTAGCTGGGGCCAACGTCCTGACTTTC; CDR3 protein: CAWSVLAGANVLTF
J gene: TRBJ1-1; clone size: many; D gene: -; V gene: TRBV6-1; CDR3 DNA: TGTGCCAGCAGCCCAACCGCGGGAACCACTGAAGCTTTCTTT; CDR3 protein: CASSPTAGTTEAFF
J gene: TRBJ2-1; clone size: few; D gene: TRBD2; V gene: TRBV4-3; CDR3 DNA: TGCGCCAGCAGCCAAGATGGACTAGCGGGAGGGTACAATGAGCAGTTCTTC; CDR3 protein: CASSQDGLAGGYNEQFF
J gene: TRBJ2-3; clone size: -; D gene: -; V gene: TRBV20-1; CDR3 DNA: TGCGGCCTGACAGGCCCTAGGGGGGATACGCAGTATTTT; CDR3 protein: CGLTGPRGDTQYF
J gene: TRBJ2-1; clone size: -; D gene: -; V gene: TRBV2; CDR3 DNA: TGTGCCAGCAGGCCTGGGTCTGTCCCCTACAATGAGCAGTTCTTC; CDR3 protein: CASRPGSVPYNEQFF
J gene: TRBJ2-1; clone size: -; D gene: TRBD2; V gene: TRBV5-6; CDR3 DNA: TGTGCCAGCAGCATGGGACTAGCGGTCTACAATGAGCAGTTCTTC; CDR3 protein: CASSMGLAVYNEQFF
J gene: TRBJ2-1; clone size: -; D gene: -; V gene: TRBV7-9; CDR3 DNA: TGTGCCAGCAGCTTTTTTAGCCCCCCAGGGGACAATGAGCAGTTCTTC; CDR3 protein: CASSFFSPPGDNEQFF
J gene: TRBJ1-5; clone size: few; D gene: -; V gene: TRBV19; CDR3 DNA: TGTGCCAGTAGTATAGGGAGGACCCAGCATTTT; CDR3 protein: CASSIGRTQHF
J gene: TRBJ1-4; clone size: -; D gene: TRBD1; V gene: TRBV19; CDR3 DNA: TGTGCCAGTAGCGGACAGGGGCGAAAACTGTTTTTT; CDR3 protein: CASSGQGRKLFF
J gene: TRBJ2-3; clone size: -; D gene: TRBD2; V gene: TRBV25-1; CDR3 DNA: TGTGCCAGCAGTCTTAGCGGGAGTTCAGGGGATACGCAGTATTTT; CDR3 protein: CASSLSGSSGDTQYF
J gene: TRBJ1-3; clone size: many; D gene: -; V gene: TRBV7-2; CDR3 DNA: TGTGCCAGCAGCTTAGATCGGACTTTCTCTGGAAACACCATATATTTT; CDR3 protein: CASSLDRTFSGNTIYF
J gene: TRBJ2-3; clone size: few; D gene: -; V gene: TRBV2; CDR3 DNA: TGTGCCAGCAGTGTTGTGGGGCCCACAGATACGCAGTATTTT; CDR3 protein: CASSVVGPTDTQYF